This T cell receptor (beta chain) was captured in a study of T cell repertoires in cytomegalovirus infection. On the study more broadly: Matching HLA type, along with CMV infection, was indicated by public TCR beta signatures.

This clonotype was detected many times. The antigen is not known. General study points: Summed public TCR beta family frequency identified CMV carriers bearing the relevant HLA. What dominated the ex vivo response were HLA-C-restricted CMV-specific TCR beta clonotypes.

This CDR3 has 15 amino acids. The V segment lost 10 bases and the J segment 2 bases; nucleotides outside the gene matches: 10. Each CDR3 protein gets one entry after TCRdb re-called the reads with MiXCR. Found here are more than 75,000 distinct CDR3 sequences, more than 3% of them singletons; the top ten hold approximately 5%. The sequenced sample was PBMCs. The receptor was derived from a human donor in good health (CMV status not recorded). Some clones in this sample may be carry-over from other donors' samples. The chain employs TRBV12-3 or TRBV12-4 and TRBJ2-1; 8 nucleotides line up with TRBD1. CDR3: CAITARGQAYNEQFF. CDR3 bases: TGTGCCATCACGGCCCGGGGACAGGCCTACAATGAGCAGTTCTTC.